This TCR beta chain stems from a study of B cell selection in AIRE deficiency. Some clones are missing from TCRdb's copy, which holds only in-frame ones; the method was immunoSEQ multiplex PCR. Among some 24,000 clones, about 95% were seen once, and the ten largest hold approximately 0.17%. The V gene lost 8 bases and the J gene lost 6 bases, with 13 bases spanning the gap. The CDR3 length is 13 residues. Per germline, CDR1 WSHSY and CDR2 SAAADI. Sorting defined conventional CD4 T cells as CD4+CD127+. The TCR comes from a human donor in good health. This sequence joins TRBV10-2 and TRBJ2-2; D is perhaps TRBD2 (5 bases). The source material was CD4+CD127+ conventional T cells sorted from PBMCs. The CDR3 nucleotides read TGCGCCAGCCGGCTAGCCGGGGCCGGGGAGCTGTTTTTT. It specifies CASRLAGAGELFF.